One sample yielded the 13 T cell receptor beta chains listed below, sequenced in a study of glioma-infiltrating T cells. Amplification of TCR alpha and beta CDR3 regions from RNA used iRepertoire nested multiplex PCR. TCRdb processed the multiplex PCR reads anew with MiXCR; each CDR3 protein has one entry. The sample lists over 140,000 distinct CDR3 sequences; around 42% were seen once. The sequenced sample was glioma tissue, nonneoplastic brain tissue, or PBMCs (not recorded which). These receptors originate from a human donor with low-grade glioma or glioblastoma, undergoing nonglioma brain surgery, or in good health (not recorded which).

This clonotype was counted only a few times. The chain employs TRBV6-1 and TRBJ2-7; 12 nucleotides line up with TRBD1. V lost 6 bases to trimming and J lost 5 bases; unmatched junction nucleotides: 5. Germline V CDR1 and CDR2: MNHNS, SASEGT. The CDR3 covers 14 residues. In DNA, the CDR3 is TGTGCCAGCAGGGCCGGGACAGGGGGCCACGAGCAGTACTTC. This translates into CASRAGTGGHEQYF.

About this clonotype itself: The junction and the germline gene differ at one end; a read error may be behind it. The chain carries TRBV4-1 and TRBJ1-5; D gene uncertain. Germline V gene lookup returns CDR1 MGHRA and CDR2 YSYEKL. The CDR3 totals 18 residues. This CDR3 reads CASSQEVGFWASNQPQHF. CDR3 DNA sequence: TGTGCCAGCAGCCAAGAGGTTGGTTTCTGGGCGAGCAATCAGCCCCAGCATTTT.

The CDR3 DNA is TGCGCCAGCAGCCAAAAACAGGGCTCCTACGAGCAGTACTTC. The encoded protein is CASSQKQGSYEQYF. This chain links TRBV4-3 with TRBJ2-7; D may be TRBD1 (6 bases). V lost 2 bases and J lost 0, with 8 bases in between. The length of the CDR3 is 14 residues. In germline, CDR1 is LGHNA, CDR2 YSLEER.

This rearrangement joins TRBV6-2 or TRBV6-3 to TRBJ2-2, with D maybe TRBD2 (5 bases). Deletions cut 6 bases from V and 5 bases from J, with 10 bases between. The germline CDR1 and CDR2 sequences are MNHEY and SVGEGT. The CDR3 sequence is 13 residues long. The CDR3 DNA follows: TGTGCCAGCAGCTTAAGACTAACCGGGGAGCTGTTTTTT. Translating gives CASSLRLTGELFF.

A few counts support this clonotype. This chain connects TRBV6-5 to TRBJ2-5, with D perhaps matching TRBD2 (6 bases). The CDR3 is 19 residues long. Germline V gene data show CDR1 as MNHEY and CDR2 as SVGAGI. V was cut by 8 bases and J by 2 bases, with 30 bases left in between. CDR3 region: CASAPETLGLTVGQETQYF. In DNA, the CDR3 is TGTGCCAGCGCTCCTGAAACCCTGGGACTCACGGTGGGGCAAGAGACCCAGTACTTC.

This clonotype was seen only a few times. The V call is TRBV6-2 or TRBV6-3, the J call TRBJ1-1; TRBD1 is a possible D gene (5 bases). With 6 bases removed from V and 0 bases from J, the gap between germline ends came to 11 bases. The CDR3 covers 14 residues. Germline V lookup: CDR1 MNHEY, CDR2 SVGEGT. The CDR3, as DNA: TGTGCCAGCAGCCGGGGCCCGGTGAACACTGAAGCTTTCTTT. Protein: CASSRGPVNTEAFF.

The chain recombines TRBV6-1 with TRBJ2-7; D is unresolved. V lost 4 bases and J lost 4, with 8 bases in between. The germline V gene has CDR1 MNHNS and CDR2 SASEGT. This CDR3 region has 12 residues. The CDR3 sequence: CASSGAEYEQYF. The CDR3 bases are TGTGCCAGCAGTGGGGCGGAATACGAGCAGTACTTC.

The J gene is TRBJ2-5, the V gene TRBV20-1; D gene ambiguous. This CDR3 region has 15 residues. Per the germline V gene, CDR1 is DFQATT and CDR2 is SNEGSKA (reference sequence). Trimming removed 3 bases from V and 0 bases from J, with 14 bases in between. Written as DNA, the CDR3 is TGCAGTGCTAGCAGTCCCGCTTCGTACCAAGAGACCCAGTACTTC. This translates into CSASSPASYQETQYF.

The chain carries TRBV20-1 and TRBJ2-7, with no clear D. The length of the CDR3 is 11 residues. CDR1 is DFQATT, CDR2 SNEGSKA, per germline (reference sequence). CDR3 sequence: CSGQPSYEQYF. CDR3 nucleotides: TGCAGCGGTCAGCCCTCCTACGAGCAGTACTTC.

The chain recombines TRBV6-1 with TRBJ2-5; the D is unclear. Germline V gives CDR1 MNHNS, CDR2 SASEGT. This CDR3 comprises 13 residues. V dropped 4 bases and J dropped 1 base, with 7 bases sitting between them. CDR3: CASSGGIQETQYF. The CDR3 nucleotides are TGTGCCAGCAGTGGGGGAATCCAAGAGACCCAGTACTTC.

This clonotype came up a few times. V and J are TRBV2 and TRBJ1-2, with D unresolved. The V and J ends lost 4 bases and 10 bases respectively, with 10 bases between them. CDR1 SNHLY and CDR2 FYNNEI come from the germline V gene. This CDR3 is built from 11 residues. CDR3 residues: CASSGLWVYTF. The CDR3 DNA is TGTGCCAGCAGTGGACTATGGGTCTACACCTTC.

With regard to this clonotype: The junction departs from the called germline gene at one end, perhaps through a read error. CDR3 sequence: CASSPGPRMNTEAFF. In DNA, the CDR3 is TGCGCCAGCAGCCCGGGACCGAGAATGAACACTGAAGCTTTCTTT. The chain links TRBV6-2 or TRBV6-3 to TRBJ1-1, with D perhaps TRBD1 (5 bases). The CDR3 is made up of 15 amino acids. The germline gives CDR1 MNHEY, CDR2 SVGEGT.

The chain couples TRBV20-1 to TRBJ1-5, with TRBD1 as a possible D gene (6 bases). V was clipped by 6 bases and J by 6 bases, with 15 bases between them. This CDR3 is 13 amino acids long. Germline CDR1 reads DFQATT; CDR2 reads SNEGSKA (reference sequence). CDR3 protein: CSAPRGGGQPQHF. The DNA of the CDR3 is TGCAGTGCCCCCCGGGGGGGCGGTCAGCCCCAGCATTTT.